This T cell receptor (beta chain) was documented in a study of T cell changes during pregnancy in multiple sclerosis. CDR1 and CDR2 from the germline V gene are LGHNA and YSLEER. Trimming removed 0 bases from V and 0 bases from J, with 11 bases in between. The CDR3 covers 16 residues. Sequencing used immunoSEQ multiplex PCR; TCRdb keeps in-frame clones, though not all of them. Found here are about 30,000 clones, nearly 90% of them singletons; the top ten hold about 6.9%. This receptor was obtained from a female donor with multiple sclerosis, enrolled in a pregnancy study. The chain joins TRBV4-3 to TRBJ1-1; D uncertain. The sequencing here drew on CD8+ T cells from peripheral blood mononuclear cells, taken in the second trimester of pregnancy. The CDR3 spells CASSQDSELLNTEAFF. The DNA of the CDR3 is TGCGCCAGCAGCCAAGATTCGGAGCTATTGAACACTGAAGCTTTCTTT.